This T cell receptor beta chain was captured by sequencing in a study of blood T cell repertoires in COVID-19. Study summary: Both acute and convalescent COVID-19 samples were obtained from the United States, Italy and Spain. In each case, the material was cDNA or gDNA derived from T cells, B-cell-depleted T cells, or PBMCs.

Sequencing was performed with immunoSEQ multiplex PCR; in TCRdb, only in-frame clones are kept and a portion is missing. The profile shows 200,000 to 300,000 clones, around nine tenths of them singletons. Trimming pared 0 bases from V and 6 bases from J, leaving 8 bases between. The germline CDR1 and CDR2 sequences are MNHEY and SMNVEV (reference sequence). This CDR3 has 13 amino acids. The receptor was isolated from a man younger than 40 with active or convalescent COVID-19. The sequencing sample was made of peripheral blood. The chain combines TRBV27 with TRBJ1-2; the D is unclear. The CDR3 DNA sequence: TGTGCCAGCAGTTTATCTATGTCAGATGGCTACACCTTC. Translated, it gives CASSLSMSDGYTF.